Listed below are T cell receptor beta chains from one sample, sequenced in a study of blood T cell repertoires in COVID-19. Method: immunoSEQ multiplex PCR; TCRdb's copy keeps in-frame clones and lacks some. The sample comprises some 170,000 clones, 82% of which are singletons, and 8.4% rests with the top ten. The specimen was peripheral blood. The receptors derive from a woman between 65 and 79 years old with acute or convalescent COVID-19. CDR3s include the opening cysteine and the closing phenylalanine or tryptophan. Each record gives: V gene, D gene, J gene, CDR3 protein, CDR3 DNA. D genes are given only for firm matches.

v_gene: TRBV7-2; d_gene: TRBD1; j_gene: TRBJ2-7; CDR3aa: CASSLGDRGIAEQYF; CDR3nt: TGTGCCAGCAGCTTAGGGGACAGGGGGATCGCCGAGCAGTACTTC
v_gene: TRBV7-7; d_gene: TRBD1; j_gene: TRBJ1-5; CDR3aa: CAGPSSFCGTGNRQPQHF; CDR3nt: TGTGCTGGTCCATCTTCGTTTTGCGGGACAGGGAATCGTCAGCCCCAGCATTTT
v_gene: TRBV5-4; d_gene: -; j_gene: TRBJ2-6; CDR3aa: CASSLEQLSGANVLTF; CDR3nt: TGTGCCAGCAGCTTAGAACAGCTCTCTGGGGCCAACGTCCTGACTTTC
v_gene: TRBV10-3; d_gene: -; j_gene: TRBJ2-1; CDR3aa: CATFTGSSKNEQFF; CDR3nt: TGTGCCACGTTCACGGGGAGCTCCAAAAATGAGCAGTTCTTC
v_gene: TRBV7-2; d_gene: -; j_gene: TRBJ2-2; CDR3aa: CASSERDYRELFF; CDR3nt: TGTGCCAGCAGCGAGAGGGATTATAGGGAGCTGTTTTTT
v_gene: TRBV2; d_gene: TRBD2; j_gene: TRBJ2-5; CDR3aa: CASSGGLAGMETQYF; CDR3nt: TGTGCCAGCAGTGGGGGACTAGCGGGAATGGAGACCCAGTACTTC
v_gene: TRBV6-5; d_gene: -; j_gene: TRBJ2-1; CDR3aa: CASSSGTPLNEQFF; CDR3nt: TGTGCCAGCAGCTCCGGGACTCCCTTGAATGAGCAGTTCTTC
v_gene: TRBV14; d_gene: -; j_gene: TRBJ1-2; CDR3aa: CASSPQNLYGYTF; CDR3nt: TGTGCCAGCAGTCCGCAGAACCTCTATGGCTACACCTTC
v_gene: TRBV19; d_gene: TRBD2; j_gene: TRBJ2-7; CDR3aa: CASSSQLAYLSYEQYF; CDR3nt: TGTGCCAGTAGTTCTCAACTAGCGTACCTTTCCTACGAGCAGTACTTC
v_gene: TRBV5-4; d_gene: TRBD1; j_gene: TRBJ2-1; CDR3aa: CASSPGTGGYNEQFF; CDR3nt: TGTGCCAGCAGCCCCGGGACAGGGGGCTACAATGAGCAGTTCTTC
v_gene: TRBV28; d_gene: -; j_gene: TRBJ2-1; CDR3aa: CASRRGQTLRNEQFF; CDR3nt: TGTGCCAGCAGAAGGGGACAAACCCTACGCAATGAGCAGTTCTTC